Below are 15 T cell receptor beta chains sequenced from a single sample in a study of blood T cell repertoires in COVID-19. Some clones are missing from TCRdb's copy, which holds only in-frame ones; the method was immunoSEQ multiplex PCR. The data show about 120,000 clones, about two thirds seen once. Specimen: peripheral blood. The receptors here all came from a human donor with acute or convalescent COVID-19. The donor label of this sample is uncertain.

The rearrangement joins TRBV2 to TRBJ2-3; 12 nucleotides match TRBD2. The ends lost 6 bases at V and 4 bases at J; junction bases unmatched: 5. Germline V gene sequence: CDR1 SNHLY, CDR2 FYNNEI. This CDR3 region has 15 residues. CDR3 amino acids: CASRLRTSGADTQYF. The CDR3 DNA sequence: TGTGCCAGCAGATTGAGGACTAGCGGGGCAGATACGCAGTATTTT.

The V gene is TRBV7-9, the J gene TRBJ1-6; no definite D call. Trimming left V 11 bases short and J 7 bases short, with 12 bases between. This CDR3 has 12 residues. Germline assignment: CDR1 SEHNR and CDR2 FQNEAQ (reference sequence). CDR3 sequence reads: CALDEWNSPLHF. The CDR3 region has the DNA TGTGCCCTAGACGAGTGGAATTCACCCCTCCACTTT.

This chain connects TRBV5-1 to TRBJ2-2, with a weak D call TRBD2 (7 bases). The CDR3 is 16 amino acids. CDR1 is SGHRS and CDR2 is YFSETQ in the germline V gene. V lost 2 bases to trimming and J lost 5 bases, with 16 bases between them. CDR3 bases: TGCGCCAGCAGCTTTCATGGGGGGGCGTCTACCGGGGAGCTGTTTTTT. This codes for CASSFHGGASTGELFF.

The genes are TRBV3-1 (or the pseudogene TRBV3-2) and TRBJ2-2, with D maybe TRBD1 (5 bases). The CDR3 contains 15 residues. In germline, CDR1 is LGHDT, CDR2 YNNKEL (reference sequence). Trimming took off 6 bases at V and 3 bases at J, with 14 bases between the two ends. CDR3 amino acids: CASRLRVGDTGELFF. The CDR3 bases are TGTGCCAGCAGACTCAGGGTTGGGGACACCGGGGAGCTGTTTTTT.

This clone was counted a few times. For the CDR3, the DNA is TGTGCCTGGAGTGTAGGGGCTAGCGGGGTTGATACGCAGTATTTT. Protein product: CAWSVGASGVDTQYF. This chain connects TRBV30 to TRBJ2-3; 9 nucleotides match TRBD2. The CDR3 loop spans 15 amino acids. CDR1 GTSNPN and CDR2 SVGIG come from the germline V gene (reference sequence). V trimming: 0 bases; J trimming: 6 bases; junction bases outside the gene matches: 7.

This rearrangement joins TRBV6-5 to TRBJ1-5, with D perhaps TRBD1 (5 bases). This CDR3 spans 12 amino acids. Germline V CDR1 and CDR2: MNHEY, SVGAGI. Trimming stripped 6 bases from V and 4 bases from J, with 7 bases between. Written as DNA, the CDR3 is TGTGCCAGCAGGCAGGGTAATCAGCCCCAGCATTTT. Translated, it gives CASRQGNQPQHF.

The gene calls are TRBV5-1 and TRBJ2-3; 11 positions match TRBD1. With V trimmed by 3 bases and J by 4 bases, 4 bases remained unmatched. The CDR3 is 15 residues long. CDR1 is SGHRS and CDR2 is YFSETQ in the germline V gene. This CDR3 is CASSSGQGAPDTQYF. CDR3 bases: TGCGCCAGCAGCTCCGGACAGGGGGCCCCAGATACGCAGTATTTT.

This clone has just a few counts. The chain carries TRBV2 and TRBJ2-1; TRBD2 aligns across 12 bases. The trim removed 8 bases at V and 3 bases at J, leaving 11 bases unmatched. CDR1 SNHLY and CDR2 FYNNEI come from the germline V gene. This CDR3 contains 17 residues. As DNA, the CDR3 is TGTGCCAGCTTAGACATCGGACTAGCGGGGTTCTACAATGAGCAGTTCTTC. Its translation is CASLDIGLAGFYNEQFF. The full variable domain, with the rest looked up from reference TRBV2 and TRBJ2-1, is EPEVTQTPSHQVTQMGQEVILRCVPISNHLYFYWYRQILGQKVEFLVSFYNNEISEKSEIFDDQFSVERPDGSNFTLKIRSTKLEDSAMYFCASLDIGLAGFYNEQFFGPGTRLTVL.

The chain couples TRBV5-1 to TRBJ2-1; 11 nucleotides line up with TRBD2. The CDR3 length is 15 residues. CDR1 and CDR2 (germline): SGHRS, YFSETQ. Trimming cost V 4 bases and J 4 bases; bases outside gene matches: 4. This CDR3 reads CASSLTSGVYNEQFF. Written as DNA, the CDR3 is TGCGCCAGCAGCCTGACTAGCGGGGTATACAATGAGCAGTTCTTC.

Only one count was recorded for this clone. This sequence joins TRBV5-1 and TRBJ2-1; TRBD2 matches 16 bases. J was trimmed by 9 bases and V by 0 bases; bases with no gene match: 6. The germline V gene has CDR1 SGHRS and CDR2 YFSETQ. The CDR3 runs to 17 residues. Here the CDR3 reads CASSLEGTSGGALEQFF. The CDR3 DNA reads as TGCGCCAGCAGCTTGGAAGGGACTAGCGGGGGGGCCCTTGAGCAGTTCTTC.

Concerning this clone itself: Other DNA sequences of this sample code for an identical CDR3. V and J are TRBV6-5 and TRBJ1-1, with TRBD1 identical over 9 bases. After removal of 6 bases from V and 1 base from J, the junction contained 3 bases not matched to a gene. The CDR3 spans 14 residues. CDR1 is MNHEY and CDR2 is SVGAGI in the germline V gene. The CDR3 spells CASRRQGGNTEAFF. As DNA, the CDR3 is TGTGCCAGCAGAAGACAGGGGGGGAACACTGAAGCTTTCTTT.

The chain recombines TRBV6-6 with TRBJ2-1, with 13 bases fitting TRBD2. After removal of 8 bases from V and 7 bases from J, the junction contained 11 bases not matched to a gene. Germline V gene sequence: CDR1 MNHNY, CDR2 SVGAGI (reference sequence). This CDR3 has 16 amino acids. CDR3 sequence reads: CASQDGLAGVSNEQFF. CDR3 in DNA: TGTGCCAGCCAAGACGGACTAGCGGGGGTGTCGAATGAGCAGTTCTTC.

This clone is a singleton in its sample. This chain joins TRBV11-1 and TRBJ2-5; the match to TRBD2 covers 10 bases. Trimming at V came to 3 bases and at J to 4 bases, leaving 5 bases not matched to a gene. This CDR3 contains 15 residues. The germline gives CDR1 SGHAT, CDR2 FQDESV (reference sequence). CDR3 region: CASSFPSGGVETQYF. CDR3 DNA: TGTGCCAGCAGCTTCCCCAGCGGGGGGGTAGAGACCCAGTACTTC.

The CDR3 nucleotides are TGTGCCAGCAGGATAGACAGGGCTGGGGCCAACGTCCTGACTTTC. It codes for CASRIDRAGANVLTF. This sequence joins TRBV5-4 and TRBJ2-6, with 7 bases identical to TRBD1. From germline, CDR1 is SGHNT and CDR2 YYREEE (reference sequence). The CDR3 is 15 amino acids. V trimming: 5 bases; J trimming: 2 bases; junction bases outside the gene matches: 4.

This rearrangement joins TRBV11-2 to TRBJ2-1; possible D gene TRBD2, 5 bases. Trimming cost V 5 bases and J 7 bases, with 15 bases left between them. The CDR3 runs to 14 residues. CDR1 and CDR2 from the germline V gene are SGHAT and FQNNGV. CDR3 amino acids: CASSLRTGVNEQFF. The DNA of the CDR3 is TGTGCCAGCAGCCTCCGGACTGGGGTGAATGAGCAGTTCTTC.